The TCR beta chain under discussion was sequenced for a study of blood T cell repertoires in COVID-19 (dated by TCRdb to 2018 to 2020). The study in broad terms: Samples from collaborators originated in the United States, Italy and Spain and spanned both the acute and convalescent phases of COVID-19. The prospective study material was composed of cDNA or gDNA derived from T cells, B-cell-depleted T cells, or PBMCs. Deeply sampled blood TCRbeta repertoires from subjects exposed to, actively infected with, or recovered from COVID-19 were included in the dataset. A freely available public database, intended as a resource for researchers studying the immune response to SARS-CoV-2, is where the repertoires were released. The samples were drawn from two sources: the first 160 participants of the ongoing ImmuneRACE study, and 1,200 or so subjects contributed by 6 global collaborators. Sample metadata almost always included a de-identified subject ID, COVID-19 status, age in years and sex. Where available, HLA class I and class II types were obtained from metadata supplied by the sample provider rather than from assay-based typing.

About this clone: What this receptor recognizes is not known. No clone much larger than this one lies a single base away; base qualities are absent.

TCRbeta CDR3 regions were amplified from genomic DNA using the immunoSEQ Assay, a bias-controlled multiplex PCR. Per the source publication's procedure: Within the assay, amplification of reference gene primers was used to estimate how many nucleated cells each sample contained. Sequence reads were collapsed and filtered to measure the absolute abundance of every unique TCRbeta CDR3 rearrangement. For each sample, productive Simpson clonality was calculated as the square root of Simpson's diversity index over productive rearrangements. What TCRdb holds here is the immuneACCESS table cut down to in-frame rearrangements. Part of the clones is not present; checked against another copy, under half of the missing clones reflect an unresolved V gene, and the others are unexplained. Clone size and the V and J calls come from that table; the DNA yielded D and trimming. The sample table shows about 230,000 clones, and around 84% are seen once. The ten most abundant clones make up about 1.4% of the sample.

Samples from volunteer blood donors who had recovered from COVID-19 were contributed by a second Seattle source. Collaborating institutions collected whole blood in K2EDTA tubes following their own protocols. Collaborator samples were shipped for TCRbeta analysis as frozen whole blood, isolated PBMCs, or DNA extracted from either sample type. Overall results and qualifications from the work: Clinical and demographic metadata were provided uncurated, with the amount varying by source and participant.

The CDR3, cysteine through phenylalanine, is 15 amino acids long. The CDR3 DNA has 45 bases and is translated from base 1. Trimmed from V: 1 base; trimmed from J: 3 bases; junction bases lacking a gene match: 5. CDR1 is given as SEHNR and CDR2 as FQNEAQ, both from the germline V gene (reference sequence). The chain is made from TRBV7-9 and TRBJ1-1, with 7 bases in between that match TRBD1. This TCR was sampled from a woman between 40 and 55 years old who had recovered from COVID-19. Sequenced sample: peripheral blood. The DNA sequence is given as TGTGCCAGCAGCTTAGTATCAGGGGGTCACACTGAAGCTTTCTTT. Its amino acids are CASSLVSGGHTEAFF.